This T cell receptor (beta chain) was sequenced during a study of Ad26.COV2.S vaccination and SARS-CoV-2 variants. The length of the CDR3 is 15 residues. V was pared by 5 bases and J by 2 bases, with 6 bases of the junction left unmatched. CDR1 and CDR2 (germline): GTSNPN, SVGIG (reference sequence). The treatment here: about 20 received Ad26.COV2.S at low or high dose, single or two shots; about 5 received placebo; per-sample allocation not given. Sampling took place 63 days after the first vaccine or placebo injection. Measured with immunoSEQ multiplex PCR; TCRdb has only the in-frame clones, and not every one. Of some 480,000 clones in the sample, approximately 88% were seen once.

The receptor was isolated from a person aged 18-65 years who received the Ad26.COV2.S COVID-19 vaccine or a placebo. The chain employs TRBV30 and TRBJ2-3, with TRBD2 matching over 11 bases. Material: peripheral blood, obtained in a trial of Ad26.COV2.S vaccine versus placebo. The chain's CDR3 is CAWDGTSGYTDTQYF. DNA for the CDR3: TGTGCCTGGGACGGGACTAGCGGATACACAGATACGCAGTATTTT.